The present T cell receptor beta chain was sequenced within a study of T cell responses to AZD1222 COVID-19 vaccine. V was clipped by 6 bases and J by 3 bases; unmatched bases: 10. The CDR3 extends over 16 amino acids. Germline assignment: CDR1 SGHTA and CDR2 FQGNSA. Repertoires were generated with immunoSEQ multiplex PCR, while TCRdb's copy carries only in-frame clones and drops some. The data contain more than 100,000 clones, roughly 90% of them seen just once; the ten biggest clones take up roughly 1.5%. The V and J genes are TRBV7-2 and TRBJ2-1, with 8 bases matching TRBD1. The sequence came from an adult in good health. The sample in question was peripheral blood, obtained on day 0 of AZD1222 vaccination. CDR3 sequence (DNA): TGTGCCAGCAGGAGAGGTCCAGGGGGCTACTACAATGAGCAGTTCTTC. This encodes CASRRGPGGYYNEQFF.